This TCR beta chain derives from a study of cytomegalovirus exposure and HLA in healthy donors. Study outcomes and limitations: Subsequent analysis of the 110 or so validation repertoires found a tendency for first-cohort TCR clusters to co-occur. Accounts indicate the classifier identified cytomegalovirus status with strong specificity and sensitivity.

This CDR3 region has 12 residues. Germline V gene sequence: CDR1 MNHEY, CDR2 SVGAGI. V was pared by 6 bases and J by 10 bases, with 8 bases of the junction left unmatched. Comments on this clone: Its antigen is currently unknown.

The table came from immunoSEQ multiplex PCR; TCRdb's copy has only in-frame clones and leaves some out. The table shows 220,000 or so clones, with around 86% occurring only once. The chain combines TRBV6-5 with TRBJ2-7; the match to TRBD2 covers 8 bases. This TCR derives from a woman aged 18-29 years in good health and CMV-seropositive. The sequencing sample was made of PBMCs. The CDR3 region is CASSTGLVGQYF. In DNA form, the CDR3 reads TGTGCCAGCAGCACGGGACTAGTCGGACAGTACTTC.